These 8 T cell receptor beta chains came from one sample sequenced in a study of Graves' ophthalmopathy and Graves' hyperthyroidism. CDR3 regions of TCR beta were amplified from RNA transcripts. First-round RT-PCR employed HTBI primers, with a second-round multiplex PCR after it. Each CDR3 protein is one row after TCRdb ran MiXCR on the multiplex PCR reads. The sample lists roughly 610,000 distinct CDR3 sequences; around a fifth were seen once. Input material: peripheral blood. The receptors come from a young woman with stable Graves' hyperthyroidism. Some clones in this sample may be carry-over from other donors' samples.

This clonotype showed up many times. In DNA, the CDR3 is TGTGCCATCCGAGACCCGTTCGAGCAGTACTTC. It yields the protein CAIRDPFEQYF. The chain has TRBV10-3 and TRBJ2-7; no firm D call. The CDR3 sequence is 11 residues long. Germline CDR1 reads ENHRY; CDR2 reads SYGVKD. Trimming left V 8 bases short and J 6 bases short, with 11 bases between.

The chain has TRBV30 and TRBJ1-5; D gene ambiguous. Germline CDR1 is GTSNPN and CDR2 is SVGIG (reference sequence). With 2 bases removed from V and 9 bases from J, the gap between germline ends came to 14 bases. CDR3 length: 13 amino acids. The CDR3 protein is CAWSPTEVRPQHF. The DNA for the CDR3 is TGTGCCTGGAGTCCCACAGAGGTTCGGCCCCAGCATTTT.

The table lists this clonotype with many counts. This chain connects TRBV6-5 to TRBJ1-1, with D unclear. CDR1 MNHEY and CDR2 SVGAGI come from the germline V gene. With 4 bases removed from V and 0 bases from J, the gap between germline ends came to 15 bases. This CDR3 comprises 16 residues. CDR3 in amino acids: CASSSKPGAMNTEAFF. Written as DNA, the CDR3 is TGTGCCAGCAGTTCTAAGCCGGGAGCCATGAACACTGAAGCTTTCTTT.

On this clonotype: A junction boundary mismatches the germline segment, possibly from a read error. The chain is built from TRBV20-1 and TRBJ2-7; 11 bases map to TRBD2. The CDR3 covers 13 residues. Germline V lookup: CDR1 DFQATT, CDR2 SNEGSKA (reference sequence). The CDR3 sequence: CSAPTSGAYEQCF. The CDR3 DNA is TGCAGTGCTCCGACTAGCGGGGCCTACGAGCAGTGCTTC.

This sequence joins TRBV6-5 and TRBJ2-7; 8 bases align to TRBD1. Per germline, CDR1 MNHEY and CDR2 SVGAGI. There are 14 residues in the CDR3. Unmatched junction bases numbered 3, after V lost 2 bases and J lost 3 bases. The CDR3 protein is CASSYDRGGYEQYF. Written as DNA, the CDR3 is TGTGCCAGCAGTTACGACAGGGGTGGCTACGAGCAGTACTTC.

The sample holds many counts of this clonotype. The chain combines TRBV10-3 with TRBJ1-1; 7 positions match TRBD1. V lost 7 bases and J lost 4; bases outside the gene matches: 6. In germline, CDR1 is ENHRY, CDR2 SYGVKD. This CDR3 spans 13 amino acids. The CDR3 DNA is TGTGCCATCACCCAGGGGGGGGGCACTGAAGCTTTCTTT. Protein sequence: CAITQGGGTEAFF.

This clonotype was counted a few times. The CDR3 is CASSGRINQPQHF. In DNA form, the CDR3 reads TGTGCCAGCAGTGGGCGGATAAATCAGCCCCAGCATTTT. This sequence joins TRBV2 and TRBJ1-5; D uncertain. The CDR3 loop spans 13 amino acids. CDR1 is SNHLY, CDR2 FYNNEI, per germline. V was pared by 4 bases and J by 4 bases, with 8 bases between. Full variable domain (outside the CDR3, taken from reference TRBV2 and TRBJ1-5): EPEVTQTPSHQVTQMGQEVILRCVPISNHLYFYWYRQILGQKVEFLVSFYNNEISEKSEIFDDQFSVERPDGSNFTLKIRSTKLEDSAMYFCASSGRINQPQHFGDGTRLSIL.

In its sample, this clonotype was seen many times. The chain employs TRBV6-1 and TRBJ1-2, with TRBD1 matching over 9 bases. CDR1 MNHNS and CDR2 SASEGT come from the germline V gene. J was trimmed by 7 bases and V by 6 bases; bases with no gene match: 12. The length of the CDR3 is 15 residues. CDR3 in amino acids: CASRGSGTGRVGYTF. CDR3 coding DNA: TGTGCCAGCAGGGGGTCAGGGACAGGGAGAGTTGGCTACACCTTC.